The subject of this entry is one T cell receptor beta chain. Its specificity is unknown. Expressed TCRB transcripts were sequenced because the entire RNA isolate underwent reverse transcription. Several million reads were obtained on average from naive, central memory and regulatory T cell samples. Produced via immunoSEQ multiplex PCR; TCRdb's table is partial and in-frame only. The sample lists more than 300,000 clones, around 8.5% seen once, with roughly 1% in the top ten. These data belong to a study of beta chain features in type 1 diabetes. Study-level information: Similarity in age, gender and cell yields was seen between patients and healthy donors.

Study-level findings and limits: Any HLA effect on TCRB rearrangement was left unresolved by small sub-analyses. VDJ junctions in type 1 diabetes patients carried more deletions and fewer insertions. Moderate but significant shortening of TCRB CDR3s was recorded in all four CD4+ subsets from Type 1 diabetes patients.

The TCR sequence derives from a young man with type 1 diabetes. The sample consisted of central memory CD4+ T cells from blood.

The CDR3 spells CASSLTSGEFTDTQYF. CDR3 nucleotides: TGTGCCAGCAGCCTCACTAGCGGGGAGTTCACAGATACGCAGTATTTT. The rearrangement links TRBV7-2 to TRBJ2-3, with 10 bases aligning to TRBD2. CDR1 and CDR2 (germline): SGHTA, FQGNSA. The CDR3 consists of 16 residues. J lost 2 bases, V lost 5 bases, and 7 bases had no gene match. The variable domain in full, completed from reference TRBV7-2 and TRBJ2-3, reads GAGVSQSPSNKVTEKGKDVELRCDPISGHTALYWYRQSLGQGLEFLIYFQGNSAPDKSGLPSDRFSAERTGGSVSTLTIQRTQQEDSAVYLCASSLTSGEFTDTQYFGPGTRLTVL.